This T cell receptor (beta chain) was retrieved from a study of blood T cell repertoires in COVID-19. Study overall: From T cells, B-cell-depleted T cells, or PBMCs came the material, which was cDNA or gDNA.

CDR3 size: 15 residues. Trimming removed 0 bases at V and 4 bases at J, with 14 bases between. Germline V gives CDR1 SGDLS, CDR2 YYNGEE. Assay used: immunoSEQ multiplex PCR; TCRdb lists only in-frame clones, some missing. The data contain 50,000 to 75,000 clones, about 77% of them singletons. The genes are TRBV9 and TRBJ2-7, with D uncertain. The sample was peripheral blood. The sequence derives from an elderly man with active or convalescent COVID-19. The CDR3 nucleotides are TGTGCCAGCAGCGTAGAACCGCGAGGTTATTACGAGCAGTACTTC. Protein sequence: CASSVEPRGYYEQYF.